Following are 23 T cell receptor beta chains from one sample sequenced in a study of long-term antiretroviral therapy in people with HIV (dated by TCRdb to the early 2020s). Sequencing of the TRB variable region was done with the immunoSEQ hsTCRB v3.0 assay at survey level resolution. TCRdb retrieved this table from immuneACCESS and kept in-frame rearrangements only. Not all clones are present; in checked studies, unresolved V genes account for under half, and no reason is known for the remainder. The sample table holds tens of thousands of clones, of which around 80% were seen once. The ten top clones hold roughly 7.1% of the sample. The sequencing used unsorted PBMCs, collected 2 years after starting antiretroviral therapy. These receptors were obtained from a woman in her fifties or sixties with HIV.

This rearrangement joins TRBV7-9 to TRBJ2-7; 9 positions agree with TRBD2. Trimming took 6 bases from V and 8 from J; bases not matched to a gene: 5. The germline CDR1 and CDR2 sequences are SEHNR and FQNEAQ (reference sequence). The CDR3 is 12 amino acids. CDR3 coding DNA: TGTGCCAGCAGTCCTAGCGGGGACAAGCAGTACTTC. This sequence encodes CASSPSGDKQYF. The full variable domain, rest sourced from reference TRBV7-9 and TRBJ2-7, is DTGVSQNPRHKITKRGQNVTFRCDPISEHNRLYWYRQTLGQGPEFLTYFQNEAQLEKSRLLSDRFSAERPKGSFSTLEIQRTEQGDSAMYLCASSPSGDKQYFGPGTRLTVT.

The chain combines TRBV7-8 with TRBJ1-1; no definite D call. The ends were cut back, 7 bases at V and 5 bases at J, with 14 bases in the middle. The length of the CDR3 is 13 residues. Germline assignment: CDR1 SGHVS and CDR2 FQNEAQ. The CDR3 bases are TGTGCCAGCACCCCGACCTCGACAACTGAAGCTTTCTTT. It is translated as CASTPTSTTEAFF.

The rearrangement links TRBV7-2 to TRBJ2-3; TRBD1 matches 8 bases. J lost 0 bases, V lost 5 bases, and 1 base had no gene match. This CDR3 has 14 residues. The germline V gene has CDR1 SGHTA and CDR2 FQGNSA. CDR3 region: CASSPGGSTDTQYF. CDR3 DNA sequence: TGTGCCAGCAGCCCAGGGGGCAGCACAGATACGCAGTATTTT.

The rearrangement uses TRBV15 and TRBJ2-1; a weak D match, TRBD2 (5 bases). This CDR3 region has 13 residues. With 3 bases removed from V and 4 bases from J, the gap between germline ends came to 7 bases. Germline-derived CDR1 and CDR2 are LNHNV and YYDKDF (reference sequence). The chain's CDR3 is CATSRDSYNEQFF. CDR3 coding DNA: TGTGCCACCAGCAGGGACTCTTACAATGAGCAGTTCTTC.

The chain joins TRBV7-3 to TRBJ2-2, with no clear D. The CDR3 is made up of 15 amino acids. Germline loops: CDR1 SGHTA, CDR2 FQGTGA. The V and J ends lost 3 bases and 4 bases respectively, with 12 bases between them. The CDR3 DNA follows: TGTGCCAGCAGCTTTGGGCTAGGGATCACCGGGGAGCTGTTTTTT. Amino acid sequence: CASSFGLGITGELFF.

This clone came up a few times. The chain carries TRBV6-6 and TRBJ2-1; 9 bases align to TRBD1. The germline V gene has CDR1 MNHNY and CDR2 SVGAGI (reference sequence). The CDR3 runs 14 residues. Germline trimming cut 6 bases from V and 7 bases from J; bases unmatched to any gene: 7. The CDR3 sequence is CASREGQGYNEQFF. The CDR3 DNA reads TGTGCCAGCAGGGAAGGACAGGGGTATAATGAGCAGTTCTTC.

The V call is TRBV11-2, the J call TRBJ2-7; 9 bases align to TRBD2. The CDR3 is 16 residues long. Germline V gene data show CDR1 as SGHAT and CDR2 as FQNNGV. The V segment lost 1 base and the J segment 2 bases; nucleotides outside the gene matches: 6. As DNA, the CDR3 is TGTGCCAGCAGCTTAGGATTAGCGGGGGTAGCCTACGAGCAGTACGTC. Translation gives CASSLGLAGVAYEQYV.

The rearrangement links TRBV2 to TRBJ1-3; possible D gene TRBD1, 6 bases. Trimming pared 4 bases from V and 6 bases from J, leaving 16 bases between. Looked up from germline, CDR1 is SNHLY and CDR2 is FYNNEI. This CDR3 region has 15 residues. As DNA, the CDR3 is TGTGCCAGCAGTGGGACGAACAGGGTGGCAAACACCATATATTTT. Protein sequence: CASSGTNRVANTIYF.

The V gene is TRBV6-5, the J gene TRBJ2-5, with TRBD1 matching over 9 bases. The germline CDR1 and CDR2 sequences are MNHEY and SVGAGI. The V and J ends lost 6 bases and 6 bases, in that order; junction bases with no gene match: 5. CDR3 length equals 13 residues. DNA of the CDR3: TGTGCCAGCAGCGACAGGGGGTTGAAGACCCAGTACTTC. It codes for CASSDRGLKTQYF.

This chain joins TRBV2 and TRBJ2-2, with D possibly matching TRBD2 (5 bases). The germline CDR1 and CDR2 sequences are SNHLY and FYNNEI. V lost 4 bases and J 3 bases, leaving 9 bases between the germline ends. The CDR3 sequence is 14 residues long. The CDR3 spells CASSVGEDTGELFF. The DNA for the CDR3 is TGTGCCAGCAGTGTGGGAGAGGACACCGGGGAGCTGTTTTTT.

This chain links TRBV28 with TRBJ2-7; D unresolved. V gave up 2 bases and J gave up 3 bases, with 8 bases separating them. Germline values: CDR1 MDHEN, CDR2 SYDVKM. The CDR3 length is 13 residues. CDR3 bases: TGTGCCAGCAGTTTAAGGCTTCTCTACGAGCAGTACTTC. Protein sequence: CASSLRLLYEQYF.

The V gene is TRBV19, the J gene TRBJ2-7; 7 bases are shared with TRBD1. Germline V lookup: CDR1 LNHDA, CDR2 SQIVND (reference sequence). This CDR3 is built from 16 residues. Losses at the gene ends were 7 bases for V and 0 bases for J; bases not matched to a gene: 12. CDR3 in amino acids: CASTKGARGSSYEQYF. DNA of the CDR3: TGTGCCAGTACCAAGGGGGCCAGGGGGTCCTCCTACGAGCAGTACTTC. The full variable domain, rest sourced from reference TRBV19 and TRBJ2-7, is DGGITQSPKYLFRKEGQNVTLSCEQNLNHDAMYWYRQDPGQGLRLIYYSQIVNDFQKGDIAEGYSVSREKKESFPLTVTSAQKNPTAFYLCASTKGARGSSYEQYFGPGTRLTVT.

V gene TRBV10-1 combines with J gene TRBJ1-1; possible D gene TRBD1, 5 bases. The germline V gene has CDR1 WNHNN and CDR2 SYGVQD (reference sequence). The CDR3 spans 13 residues. V lost 5 bases and J lost 6, with 13 bases in between. The CDR3 bases are TGCGCCAGCAGTCTGGGGCGTGGGTCTGAAGCTTTCTTT. The encoded protein is CASSLGRGSEAFF.

By share, this clone counts as medium-sized. The chain employs TRBV6-5 and TRBJ2-1, with 7 bases that match TRBD1. This CDR3 comprises 14 residues. After removal of 3 bases from V and 7 bases from J, the junction contained 6 bases not matched to a gene. Germline CDR1 MNHEY, CDR2 SVGAGI. The CDR3 bases are TGTGCCAGCAGTTATAGAAGGGGGCAGAATGAGCAGTTCTTC. This translates into CASSYRRGQNEQFF.

The CDR3 spells CASSPRLVETQYF. The CDR3 region has the DNA TGTGCCAGCTCACCCCGCCTAGTGGAGACCCAGTACTTC. The chain is built from TRBV18 and TRBJ2-5, with unresolved D. The V and J ends lost 3 bases and 5 bases respectively, with 10 bases between them. The CDR3 consists of 13 residues. CDR1 is KGHSH, CDR2 LQKENI, per germline.

The chain employs TRBV15 and TRBJ2-7, with D unclear. With 0 bases removed from V and 1 base from J, the gap between germline ends came to 10 bases. CDR3 length: 15 residues. Germline V gene data show CDR1 as LNHNV and CDR2 as YYDKDF (reference sequence). As DNA, the CDR3 is TGTGCCACCAGCAGAGATAGAAAACATTCCTACGAGCAGTACTTC. This sequence encodes CATSRDRKHSYEQYF. Variable domain in full (rest from reference TRBV15 and TRBJ2-7): DAMVIQNPRYQVTQFGKPVTLSCSQTLNHNVMYWYQQKSSQAPKLLFHYYDKDFNNEADTPDNFQSRRPNTSFCFLDIRSPGLGDTAMYLCATSRDRKHSYEQYFGPGTRLTVT.

The J gene is TRBJ2-5, the V gene TRBV10-3, with a weak D call TRBD2 (6 bases). CDR1 and CDR2 (germline): ENHRY, SYGVKD. CDR3 length: 16 amino acids. The V end lost 4 bases, the J end lost 3 bases, and 18 bases lay between the germline ends. In nucleotides, the CDR3 is TGTGCCATCAGTGCGGACCCCGGGACTTGGGAAGAGACCCAGTACTTC. It yields the protein CAISADPGTWEETQYF.

The chain couples TRBV7-9 to TRBJ1-1, with a weak D call TRBD1 (5 bases). CDR3 size: 13 residues. Germline V gives CDR1 SEHNR, CDR2 FQNEAQ (reference sequence). V gave up 4 bases and J gave up 4 bases, with 10 bases separating them. DNA for the CDR3: TGTGCCAGCAGCTGGGCCGGGGGCACTGAAGCTTTCTTT. It specifies CASSWAGGTEAFF.

V is TRBV27 and J is TRBJ2-5; the match to TRBD1 covers 8 bases. Germline CDR1 reads MNHEY; CDR2 reads SMNVEV (reference sequence). This CDR3 contains 12 residues. Trimming removed 6 bases from V and 4 bases from J; junction bases left unmatched: 1. The CDR3 DNA sequence: TGTGCCAGCAGGGACAGGGTAGAGACCCAGTACTTC. Its protein is CASRDRVETQYF.

The chain recombines TRBV7-9 with TRBJ1-2; the D is unclear. Deletions cut 5 bases from V and 8 bases from J, with 15 bases between. CDR3 length: 13 residues. Per the germline V gene, CDR1 is SEHNR and CDR2 is FQNEAQ (reference sequence). CDR3 DNA sequence: TGTGCCAGCAGCCCACCATCACATACCGGCTACACCTTC. Its protein product is CASSPPSHTGYTF.

V is TRBV7-2 and J is TRBJ1-3; D is ambiguous. The CDR3 is 15 residues long. Between the trimmed V and J ends, which lost 7 bases and 0 bases, there was a span of 13 bases. Germline V lookup: CDR1 SGHTA, CDR2 FQGNSA. The CDR3 loop reads CASTSYLDSGNTIYF. Here the CDR3 DNA reads TGTGCCAGCACTAGCTACCTAGACTCTGGAAACACCATATATTTT. Full variable domain (outside the CDR3, taken from reference TRBV7-2 and TRBJ1-3): GAGVSQSPSNKVTEKGKDVELRCDPISGHTALYWYRQSLGQGLEFLIYFQGNSAPDKSGLPSDRFSAERTGGSVSTLTIQRTQQEDSAVYLCASTSYLDSGNTIYFGEGSWLTVV.

This sequence joins TRBV7-9 and TRBJ2-3; no clear D gene. This CDR3 spans 15 amino acids. Trimming removed 5 bases at V and 2 bases at J, with 14 bases between. CDR1 SEHNR and CDR2 FQNEAQ come from the germline V gene (reference sequence). The CDR3 spells CASSTTQETTDTQYF. CDR3 nucleotide sequence: TGTGCCAGCAGCACCACTCAGGAAACCACAGATACGCAGTATTTT. Drawing the rest from reference TRBV7-9 and TRBJ2-3, the complete variable domain is DTGVSQNPRHKITKRGQNVTFRCDPISEHNRLYWYRQTLGQGPEFLTYFQNEAQLEKSRLLSDRFSAERPKGSFSTLEIQRTEQGDSAMYLCASSTTQETTDTQYFGPGTRLTVL.

The chain joins TRBV11-1 to TRBJ2-1; 10 bases align to TRBD1. Looked up from germline, CDR1 is SGHAT and CDR2 is FQDESV (reference sequence). The CDR3 loop spans 15 amino acids. V was clipped by 1 base and J by 14 bases; unmatched bases: 11. CDR3 protein: CASSLGMGQGRGKFF. DNA of the CDR3: TGTGCCAGCAGCTTAGGGATGGGACAGGGGAGAGGGAAGTTCTTC. The full variable domain, completed using reference TRBV11-1 and TRBJ2-1, is EAEVAQSPRYKITEKSQAVAFWCDPISGHATLYWYRQILGQGPELLVQFQDESVVDDSQLPKDRFSAERLKGVDSTLKIQPAELGDSAMYLCASSLGMGQGRGKFFGPGTRLTVL.